This is a list of T cell receptor beta chains from one sample in a study of a mutant IDH1 vaccine in newly diagnosed glioma. These receptors' antigens are unknown. Generated by immunoSEQ multiplex PCR, the TCRdb table keeps only in-frame clones and is missing some. The sample holds about 94,000 clones, 89% seen once. The sequencing used PBMCs, collected from a glioma patient whose treatment included an IDH1 peptide vaccine. The origin of the receptors is a woman aged 50 to 60 with glioma. Each CDR3 is given with its conserved first and last residue. D genes are given only for firm matches. Clone size is stated in some rows and not others, as once, few, many or a class when expanded.

j_call d_call v_call clone_size cdr3_nt cdr3_aa
TRBJ2-7 TRBD1 TRBV14 once TGTGCCAGCAGCCAGACGACAGGGAAAGCGAACGAGCAGTACTTC CASSQTTGKANEQYF
TRBJ1-3 - TRBV5-1 - TGCGCCAGCAGCCCACTGATCAGGGGAGGAAACACCATATATTTT CASSPLIRGGNTIYF
TRBJ1-4 - TRBV4-2 few TGTGCCAGCAGCCAAGATGAGGAAAAACTGTTTTTT CASSQDEEKLFF
TRBJ2-5 - TRBV5-4 - TGTGCCAGCAGCACCTGGGACAATGGAGGAGAGACCCAGTACTTC CASSTWDNGGETQYF
TRBJ2-1 - TRBV28 - TGTGCCAGCAGTCCCGGAGACCTCTACAATGAGCAGTTCTTC CASSPGDLYNEQFF
TRBJ2-2 TRBD2 TRBV5-4 - TGTGCCAGCAGCAGCGGACTAGCGGTGAACACCGGGGAGCTGTTTTTT CASSSGLAVNTGELFF
TRBJ1-4 - TRBV1 - TGCACCAGAGGACAGCAGAAAGTGGGGGGTAATGAAAAACTGTTTTTT CTRGQQKVGGNEKLFF
TRBJ1-2 - TRBV10-3 once TGTGCCATCAGTGACGAGACTGAAGCTAACTATGGCTACACCTTC CAISDETEANYGYTF
TRBJ2-1 TRBD2 TRBV27 - TGTGCCAGCAGCCGGACTAGCGGGAGTACCCATGAGCAGTTCTTC CASSRTSGSTHEQFF
TRBJ2-7 TRBD1 TRBV10-3 few TGTGCCATCAGTGACAGGGGGCGACTCTACGAGCAGTACTTC CAISDRGRLYEQYF
TRBJ2-3 - TRBV9 - TGTGCCAGCAGCGCCCTTACCGGCGATACGCAGTATTTT CASSALTGDTQYF
TRBJ2-7 TRBD2 TRBV5-1 - TGCGCCAGCAGCTTGGCCGGGAGGGGTGACGGGCAGTACTTC CASSLAGRGDGQYF
TRBJ1-5 - TRBV19 - TGTGCCAGTAGTATCGCGGTGGGGGTGCCAAATCAGCCCCAGCATTTT CASSIAVGVPNQPQHF
TRBJ2-5 - TRBV30 - TGTGCCTGTACTGTCGAGACTTCACAAGAGACCCAGTACTTC CACTVETSQETQYF
TRBJ2-6 - TRBV6-4 - TGTGCCAGCAGTGACTCATCTGTCTCTGGGGCCAACGTCCTGACTTTC CASSDSSVSGANVLTF
TRBJ2-3 TRBD2 TRBV5-1 - TGCGCCAGCACGAACGGGACTAGCGGGACAGATACGCAGTATTTT CASTNGTSGTDTQYF
TRBJ2-3 - TRBV10-3 - TGTGCCATCTCCACTAGTACAGATACGCAGTATTTT CAISTSTDTQYF
TRBJ1-3 - TRBV27 - TGTGCCAGCAGACCCGAGGGGGGCACGGCAAACACCATATATTTT CASRPEGGTANTIYF
TRBJ2-3 TRBD1 TRBV6-5 - TGTGCCAGCAGAATAGACAGGGGAAGCACAGATACGCAGTATTTT CASRIDRGSTDTQYF